The 24 T cell receptor beta chains below come from one sample, sequenced in a study of blood T cells in healthy people across ages. A J-beta primer mix and a sample-barcoded 5' primer were used in a second PCR of roughly 6 to 12 cycles. Each CDR3 protein is one row after TCRdb ran MiXCR on the 5' RACE reads. The sample has hundreds of thousands of distinct CDR3 sequences, 52% seen once. Input material: blood. Every receptor here comes from a woman of 80 years or more in good health.

In DNA form, the CDR3 reads TGTGCCAGCAGTGAAGAAGTGAACACTGAAGCTTTCTTT. Translated, it gives CASSEEVNTEAFF. The rearrangement uses TRBV2 and TRBJ1-1, with D uncertain. The CDR3 loop spans 13 amino acids. The ends were cut back, 1 base at V and 0 bases at J, with 3 bases in the middle. Looked up from germline, CDR1 is SNHLY and CDR2 is FYNNEI. Using reference TRBV2 and TRBJ1-1 for the parts outside the CDR3, the full variable domain is EPEVTQTPSHQVTQMGQEVILRCVPISNHLYFYWYRQILGQKVEFLVSFYNNEISEKSEIFDDQFSVERPDGSNFTLKIRSTKLEDSAMYFCASSEEVNTEAFFGQGTRLTVV.

The CDR3 spells CASSLTLDSSGEGYTF. Written as DNA, the CDR3 is TGTGCCAGCAGCCTTACACTGGACTCATCGGGAGAAGGCTACACCTTC. The gene calls are TRBV7-2 and TRBJ1-2; D remains unclear. The CDR3 length is 16 residues. Germline CDR1 and CDR2: SGHTA and FQGNSA. The V and J ends lost 5 bases and 8 bases respectively, with 24 bases between them. Full variable domain (outside the CDR3, taken from reference TRBV7-2 and TRBJ1-2): GAGVSQSPSNKVTEKGKDVELRCDPISGHTALYWYRQSLGQGLEFLIYFQGNSAPDKSGLPSDRFSAERTGGSVSTLTIQRTQQEDSAVYLCASSLTLDSSGEGYTFGSGTRLTVV.

Of note for this clonotype: Possible read error: a much larger clone is one base away. This sequence joins TRBV6-2 or TRBV6-3 and TRBJ2-7; the match to TRBD1 covers 7 bases. Germline assignment: CDR1 MNHEY and CDR2 SVGEGT. This CDR3 is built from 14 residues. The J segment lost 4 bases and the V segment lost 5 bases, leaving 8 bases of the junction unmatched. The CDR3 sequence is CASSTGAGVYEQYF. The DNA for the CDR3 is TGTGCCAGCAGTACAGGGGCAGGGGTTTACGAGCAGTACTTC.

The CDR3 loop reads CSARDLGAGTGELFF. In DNA form, the CDR3 reads TGCAGTGCTAGAGATCTCGGGGCCGGCACCGGGGAGCTGTTTTTT. The J gene is TRBJ2-2, the V gene TRBV20-1; D is tentatively TRBD1 or TRBD2 (5 bases each). Germline V gene data show CDR1 as DFQATT and CDR2 as SNEGSKA (reference sequence). V was pared by 0 bases and J by 4 bases, with 12 bases between. The CDR3 totals 15 residues.

V gene TRBV20-1 combines with J gene TRBJ2-7, with D tentatively TRBD1 (6 bases). CDR3 length equals 13 residues. CDR1 and CDR2 from the germline V gene are DFQATT and SNEGSKA (reference sequence). Between the trimmed V and J ends, which lost 6 bases and 5 bases, there was a span of 17 bases. The CDR3 nucleotides are TGCAGTGCCACGGGGCCACAGGGCCACGAGCAGTACTTC. It codes for CSATGPQGHEQYF.

This chain joins TRBV28 and TRBJ1-1, with TRBD1 identical over 9 bases. The CDR3 runs 16 residues. Losses at the gene ends were 7 bases for V and 4 bases for J; bases not matched to a gene: 13. The germline V gene encodes CDR1 MDHEN and CDR2 SYDVKM. The CDR3 coding sequence is TGTGCCAGCACCACTTCGGGACAGGGTTGGGGCACTGAAGCTTTCTTT. This encodes CASTTSGQGWGTEAFF.

There are a few counts of this clonotype. The J gene is TRBJ1-5, the V gene TRBV30; no definite D call. The CDR3 consists of 14 residues. With 2 bases removed from V and 7 bases from J, the gap between germline ends came to 15 bases. Per the germline V gene, CDR1 is GTSNPN and CDR2 is SVGIG (reference sequence). The CDR3 nucleotides are TGTGCCTGGAGTAGATCTGGGGTACTGCAGCCCCAGCATTTT. This translates into CAWSRSGVLQPQHF.

Concerning this clonotype itself: This may arise from a read error, as a much more abundant clone is one base away. The rearrangement links TRBV20-1 to TRBJ1-2, with D possibly matching TRBD1 (6 bases). This CDR3 has 10 residues. Per the germline V gene, CDR1 is DFQATT and CDR2 is SNEGSKA (reference sequence). CDR3 nucleotide sequence: TGCAGTGCTGGTCAACAGGGCTACATCTTC. Its protein product is CSAGQQGYIF.

The V and J genes are TRBV29-1 and TRBJ2-7, with D tentatively TRBD1 (6 bases). Germline V gene lookup returns CDR1 SQVTM and CDR2 ANQGSEA. V was trimmed by 6 bases and J by 7 bases, leaving 22 bases between them. This CDR3 is built from 14 residues. CDR3 loop: CSVGAGEGAYEQYF. CDR3 coding DNA: TGCAGCGTCGGAGCAGGGGAAGGGGCGTATGAGCAGTACTTC.

On this clonotype itself: The junction departs from the called germline gene at one end, perhaps through a read error. This rearrangement joins TRBV13 to TRBJ2-1, with 7 bases lining up with TRBD2. The DNA end is more similar to TRBJ2-7, so the J call may be wrong. From germline, CDR1 is PRHDT and CDR2 FYEKMQ (reference sequence). The CDR3 length is 17 residues. The CDR3: CVSSFPSTSRSYNEQYF. CDR3 bases: TGTGTCAGCAGCTTTCCTTCGACTAGCAGATCCTACAATGAGCAGTACTTC.

The genes are TRBV20-1 and TRBJ1-5; TRBD1 matches at 12 bases. The J segment lost 4 bases and the V segment lost 5 bases, leaving 3 bases of the junction unmatched. Per germline, CDR1 DFQATT and CDR2 SNEGSKA (reference sequence). CDR3 length equals 14 residues. DNA of the CDR3: TGCAGTGCTCCGGGACAGGGGGCGAATCAGCCCCAGCATTTT. It yields the protein CSAPGQGANQPQHF.

V and J are TRBV6-5 and TRBJ1-5; perhaps TRBD1 as D (6 bases). Germline V gives CDR1 MNHEY, CDR2 SVGAGI. V was trimmed by 6 bases and J by 5 bases, leaving 17 bases between them. This CDR3 is 15 amino acids long. CDR3 sequence (DNA): TGTGCCAGCAGAGGTGCGGGGGCGCTCGATCAGCCCCAGCATTTT. It encodes CASRGAGALDQPQHF.

In this sample, this clonotype turned up a few times. The rearrangement links TRBV20-1 to TRBJ2-1, with TRBD2 identical over 10 bases. The V gene's germline CDR1 is DFQATT and CDR2 SNEGSKA (reference sequence). The CDR3 totals 16 residues. The ends lost 5 bases at V and 7 bases at J; junction bases unmatched: 14. In DNA form, the CDR3 reads TGCAGTGCTGACCCTCTCCAGCGGGGGGGCCGAAATGAGCAGTTCTTC. Encoded protein: CSADPLQRGGRNEQFF.

With respect to this clonotype: It may be a read error: a sequence one base away is much more abundant. The genes are TRBV28 and TRBJ1-2; maybe TRBD1 (6 bases). Germline CDR1 reads MDHEN; CDR2 reads SYDVKM. The CDR3 contains 16 residues. The CDR3 sequence: CAGSLWNAGERNGYTF. CDR3 nucleotide sequence: TGTGCCGGCAGTTTATGGAACGCAGGGGAGAGGAATGGCTACACCTTC.

On this clonotype itself: This could be a read error, since a much larger clone is one nucleotide away. The chain has TRBV29-1 and TRBJ1-1, with D maybe TRBD1 (6 bases). Trimming took off 7 bases at V and 4 bases at J, with 13 bases between the two ends. The CDR3 totals 12 residues. In germline, CDR1 is SQVTM, CDR2 ANQGSEA. In nucleotides, the CDR3 is TGCAGCGCCATGCCAGGGGTCACTGAAGCTTTCTTT. This codes for CSAMPGVTEAFF.

About this clonotype itself: It may be a read error: a sequence one base away is much more abundant. The chain employs TRBV5-1 and TRBJ2-5, with no clear D. CDR3 length equals 11 residues. The germline gives CDR1 SGHRS, CDR2 YFSETQ. Trimming took off 6 bases at V and 11 bases at J, with 14 bases between the two ends. This CDR3 reads CASNSTNEQYF. CDR3 nucleotides: TGCGCCAGCAATAGTACCAATGAGCAGTACTTC.

This clonotype was recorded at least ten times. The chain links TRBV20-1 to TRBJ1-2; 8 bases fit TRBD1. The germline V gene has CDR1 DFQATT and CDR2 SNEGSKA (reference sequence). CDR3 length: 18 residues. The junction had 17 bases not matched to a gene; V was cut back by 1 base and J by 4 bases. CDR3 sequence reads: CSARGGESAGGQGYGYTF. CDR3 bases: TGCAGTGCTAGAGGCGGCGAGAGTGCAGGGGGCCAAGGCTATGGCTACACCTTC.

The V call is TRBV6-4, the J call TRBJ2-7; D gene ambiguous. The CDR3 is 15 amino acids. Germline CDR1 reads MRHNA; CDR2 reads SNTAGT. The V and J ends lost 3 bases and 0 bases respectively, with 12 bases between them. CDR3 nucleotides: TGTGCCAGCAGTGAAGAGGCAGACTTCTCCTACGAGCAGTACTTC. It yields the protein CASSEEADFSYEQYF.

This clonotype has only a few counts. The CDR3 protein is CSAHATNEKLFF. In DNA, the CDR3 is TGCAGTGCTCATGCAACTAATGAAAAACTGTTTTTT. The chain uses TRBV20-1 and TRBJ1-4; D remains unclear. CDR1 and CDR2 from the germline V gene are DFQATT and SNEGSKA (reference sequence). Trimming took off 5 bases at V and 0 bases at J, with 4 bases between the two ends. The CDR3 contains 12 residues.

This clonotype has ten or more counts. The chain has TRBV7-9 and TRBJ2-3; possibly TRBD2 for D (6 bases). This CDR3 region has 15 residues. Looked up from germline, CDR1 is SEHNR and CDR2 is FQNEAQ (reference sequence). V lost 1 base, J lost 4 bases, and 12 bases lay in between. The CDR3 DNA follows: TGTGCCAGCAGCTTAGGTAATAGCGGCCCAGATACGCAGTATTTT. Encoded protein: CASSLGNSGPDTQYF.

On this clonotype: A much larger clone differs from this one at a single base, so this may be a read error. This sequence joins TRBV18 and TRBJ2-5; D is uncertain. This CDR3 has 15 amino acids. With 6 bases removed from V and 2 bases from J, the gap between germline ends came to 16 bases. The germline V gene encodes CDR1 KGHSH and CDR2 LQKENI. The CDR3 is CASSRHSRQQETQYF. DNA for the CDR3: TGTGCCAGCTCCCGTCACTCGAGGCAGCAAGAGACCCAGTACTTC.

This chain links TRBV27 with TRBJ2-7, with D perhaps matching TRBD2 (6 bases). V lost 6 bases and J lost 7, with 19 bases in between. CDR3 size: 14 residues. The germline CDR1 and CDR2 sequences are MNHEY and SMNVEV (reference sequence). CDR3 protein: CASSPLGAGGEQYF. The CDR3 DNA sequence: TGTGCCAGCAGCCCACTCGGGGCAGGAGGGGAGCAGTACTTC.

V is TRBV12-3 or TRBV12-4 and J is TRBJ2-4; D is undetermined. V gave up 5 bases and J gave up 0 bases, with 11 bases separating them. The CDR3 totals 15 residues. The DNA of the CDR3 is TGTGCCAGCAGTCTGCAGGTTCTAGCCAAAAACATTCAGTACTTC. It encodes CASSLQVLAKNIQYF.

This chain links TRBV9 with TRBJ2-5; D gene unclear. Deletions cut 0 bases from V and 11 bases from J, with 20 bases between. Germline assignment: CDR1 SGDLS and CDR2 YYNGEE. The CDR3 covers 15 residues. The CDR3 DNA follows: TGTGCCAGCAGCGTAGTCCCAGGCCCCTACAATGAGCAGTACTTC. Amino acid sequence: CASSVVPGPYNEQYF.